This TCR beta chain was documented in a study of T cells in Graves' hyperthyroidism and ophthalmopathy. Overall study results and limits: The model forecast ophthalmopathy, anticipating it by a median approximately 7 months before onset.

The CDR3 has 12 residues. Trimming pared 4 bases from V and 9 bases from J, leaving 13 bases between. Germline loops: CDR1 SNHLY, CDR2 FYNNEI. The patients, who ranged from 18 to 65 in age, presented with newly diagnosed hyperthyroidism lasting under 2 months. The study excluded patients with uncontrolled infection, other autoimmune disease, pregnancy or lactation. Drawn at first hyperthyroidism diagnosis, the blood sample preceded any ophthalmopathy symptoms. RNA transcripts gave rise to amplified TCR beta CDR3 regions. The HTBI primer set was used in a first-round RT-PCR of the TCR CDR3. TCRdb reanalysed the multiplex PCR reads using MiXCR and keeps one entry per CDR3 protein. The table lists a few hundred thousand distinct CDR3 sequences, approximately 14% of them singletons, with roughly 25% in the top ten. This clonotype was counted many times. Its target is not known.

The specimen was blood. V usage is TRBV2 and J usage is TRBJ2-7; D gene uncertain. This receptor was identified in a young woman with Graves' hyperthyroidism that later progressed to Graves' ophthalmopathy. The CDR3 sequence: CASSGSPLGQYF. DNA of the CDR3: TGTGCCAGCAGTGGATCCCCGCTAGGGCAGTACTTC. The variable domain in full, completed from reference TRBV2 and TRBJ2-7, reads EPEVTQTPSHQVTQMGQEVILRCVPISNHLYFYWYRQILGQKVEFLVSFYNNEISEKSEIFDDQFSVERPDGSNFTLKIRSTKLEDSAMYFCASSGSPLGQYFGPGTRLTVT.